A single T cell receptor beta chain is shown here with its context. The authors' processing: Estimation of nucleated cell counts was performed using reference gene primer amplification. TCRdb's table, derived via immunoSEQ multiplex PCR, lists solely in-frame clones and lacks some. The V and J calls and clone size are taken from that table; D and trimming were inferred from the DNA. The sample holds fewer than 350,000 clones, 86% seen once. These data belong to a study of blood T cell repertoires in COVID-19. Study-wide background: The samples span acute and convalescent COVID-19 from the United States, Italy and Spain. The cDNA or gDNA used as material had been derived from T cells, B-cell-depleted T cells, or PBMCs.

This CDR3 spans 12 amino acids. V lost 7 bases and J 6 bases, leaving 11 bases between the germline ends. Germline assignment: CDR1 MNHEY and CDR2 SMNVEV (reference sequence). Everyone who took part was roughly 18 to 95 years old, and they came from about 25 US areas. This chain connects TRBV27 to TRBJ2-3; D not resolved. Sample: PBMCs or T cells enriched from blood (not recorded which). The TCR was taken from a woman aged 40 to 49 with acute COVID-19. The CDR3 region is CASMPTPDTQYF. The CDR3 DNA is TGTGCCAGCATGCCTACCCCCGATACGCAGTATTTT.